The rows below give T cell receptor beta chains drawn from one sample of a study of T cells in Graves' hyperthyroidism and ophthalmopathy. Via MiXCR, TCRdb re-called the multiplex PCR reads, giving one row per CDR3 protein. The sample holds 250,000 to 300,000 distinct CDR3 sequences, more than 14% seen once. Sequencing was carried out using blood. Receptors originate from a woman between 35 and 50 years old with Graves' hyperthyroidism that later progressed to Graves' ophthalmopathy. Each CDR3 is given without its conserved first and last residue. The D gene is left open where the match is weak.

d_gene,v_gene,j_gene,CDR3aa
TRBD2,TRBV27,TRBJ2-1,ASSLAATSGRFYNEQF
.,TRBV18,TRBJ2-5,ASSPPMAGLLETQY
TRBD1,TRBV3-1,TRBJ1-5,ASSQGLTGNRPQH
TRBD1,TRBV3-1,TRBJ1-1,ASSFPGTGLTF
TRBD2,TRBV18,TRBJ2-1,ASSPLGLAGSSSYNEQF
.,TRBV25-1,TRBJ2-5,ASSGGGWLGETQY
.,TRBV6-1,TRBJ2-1,GVTERSYNEQF
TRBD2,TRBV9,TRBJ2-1,ASASALAYNEQF
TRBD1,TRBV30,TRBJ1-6,AWRPGQGATPLH
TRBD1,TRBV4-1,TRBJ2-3,ASSLGTGFTDTQY
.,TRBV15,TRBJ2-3,ATSRKPNEDTQY
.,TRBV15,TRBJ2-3,ATSRDIGLDTQY
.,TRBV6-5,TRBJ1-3,ASSYSSAAGSGNTIY
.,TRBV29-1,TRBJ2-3,SVIGSTDTQY
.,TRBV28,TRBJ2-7,ASWSRLYEQY
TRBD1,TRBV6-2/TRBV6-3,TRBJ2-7,ASSYVRTGGYEQY
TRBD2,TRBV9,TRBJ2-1,ASGSLTSGNSYNEQF
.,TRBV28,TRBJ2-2,ASSPSRDFTGELF
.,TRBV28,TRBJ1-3,ASALNPSGRIYSGNTIY
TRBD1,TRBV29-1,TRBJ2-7,SVSRDRGYEQY
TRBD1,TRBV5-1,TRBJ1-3,ASSEGTAFSGNTIY
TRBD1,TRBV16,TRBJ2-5,ASSQPTYSQGETQY
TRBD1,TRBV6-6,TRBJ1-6,ASSYPADREPNSPLH
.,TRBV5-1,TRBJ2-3,ASSLVQGRADTQY
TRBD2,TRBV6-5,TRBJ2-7,ASSYGRRGLMYEQY
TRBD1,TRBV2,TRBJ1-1,AIPGQESRYMNTKAF
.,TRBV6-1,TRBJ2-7,ASSLIPTGFDEQY
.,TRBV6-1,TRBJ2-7,ASTGRGAGAYEQY
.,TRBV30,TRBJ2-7,AWKTGQTSYEQY
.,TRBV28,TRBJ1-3,ASSLLGSGNTIY
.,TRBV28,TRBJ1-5,ASSGRQINQPQH
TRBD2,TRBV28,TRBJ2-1,ASRSGLAGYNEQF
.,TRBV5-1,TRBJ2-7,ASSLLSQEFYEQY
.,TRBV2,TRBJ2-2,ASSDFWDKNTGELF
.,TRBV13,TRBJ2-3,ASRRLETDTQY
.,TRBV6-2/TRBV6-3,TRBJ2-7,ASVPGSLYEQY